Listed here is a single T cell receptor beta chain. In the same sample, other DNA sequences code for this CDR3. These data are taken from a study of blood T cell repertoires in COVID-19. Across the whole study: There were acute and convalescent COVID-19 samples, and they came from the United States, Italy and Spain. Sample material is recorded as cDNA or gDNA derived from T cells, B-cell-depleted T cells, or PBMCs.

Germline CDR1 reads KGHSH; CDR2 reads LQKENI. After removal of 5 bases from V and 1 base from J, the junction contained 3 bases not matched to a gene. CDR3 length: 14 residues. Authors' analysis steps: Amplification with reference gene primers provided the estimates of nucleated cell counts. Here immunoSEQ multiplex PCR was the method, and the copy in TCRdb shows in-frame clones only, minus some. V and J calls plus clone size are reproduced from that table; the DNA served to infer D and trimming. The sample includes 200,000 to 250,000 clones, 84% of them seen just once. The sequence was collected from a woman over 75 with active or convalescent COVID-19. Material: peripheral blood. The chain has TRBV18 and TRBJ2-7; 9 bases are a match to TRBD2. CDR3 nucleotide sequence: TGTGCCAGCTCAAGAGCGGGAGGATCCTACGAGCAGTACTTC. Translated: CASSRAGGSYEQYF.